One and the same sample provided the 6 T cell receptor beta chains below, sequenced in a study of early T cells in non-severe SARS-CoV-2 infection. TCRdb analysed the 5' RACE reads with MiXCR anew, one entry per CDR3 protein. The sample gives 84,000 or so distinct CDR3 sequences, 11% to 15% of which show up once; approximately 11% is in the top ten. Sequences were obtained from whole blood. Source of these receptors: an adult who was a healthcare worker with PCR-confirmed SARS-CoV-2 infection or an uninfected control (not recorded which).

About this clonotype: A junction boundary mismatches the germline segment, possibly from a read error. The genes are TRBV7-9 and TRBJ2-7; perhaps TRBD2 as D (6 bases). Germline V gene lookup returns CDR1 SEHNR and CDR2 FQNEAQ (reference sequence). The CDR3 has 13 residues. DNA for the CDR3: TGTGCCAACAGCTTGGACTACTCCTACGAGCAGTACTTC. Translating it yields CANSLDYSYEQYF.

The V and J genes are TRBV28 and TRBJ2-4; 10 nucleotides agree with TRBD1. J was trimmed by 6 bases and V by 2 bases; bases with no gene match: 4. Looked up from germline, CDR1 is MDHEN and CDR2 is SYDVKM. This CDR3 spans 15 amino acids. DNA of the CDR3: TGTGCCAGCAGTTTACGTGGACAGGGGGGAAACATTCAGTACTTC. Translating it yields CASSLRGQGGNIQYF.

V usage is TRBV12-3 or TRBV12-4 and J usage is TRBJ2-7; D call uncertain. This CDR3 region has 13 residues. V lost 5 bases and J 7 bases, leaving 15 bases between the germline ends. CDR3 in amino acids: CASSIYLGGEQYF. The CDR3 DNA sequence: TGTGCCAGCAGTATTTATCTGGGTGGGGAGCAGTACTTC.

This chain connects TRBV5-1 to TRBJ2-7; the D call may be TRBD1 or TRBD2 (6 bases each). The V gene lost 0 bases and the J gene lost 7 bases, with 11 bases spanning the gap. CDR3 length equals 13 residues. The germline V gene encodes CDR1 SGHRS and CDR2 YFSETQ. As DNA, the CDR3 is TGCGCCAGCAGCTTGGTAGGGGGGAGAGAGCAGTACTTC. Encoded protein: CASSLVGGREQYF.

The CDR3 sequence: CASFGTADYNEQFF. The CDR3 nucleotides read TGTGCCAGCTTCGGGACGGCTGACTACAATGAGCAGTTCTTC. This chain connects TRBV10-3 to TRBJ2-1; D tentatively fits TRBD1 or TRBD2 (5 bases each). The ends were cut back, 10 bases at V and 3 bases at J, with 16 bases in the middle. The CDR3 runs 14 residues. The germline V gene encodes CDR1 ENHRY and CDR2 SYGVKD.

This clonotype has ten or more counts. The gene calls are TRBV7-9 and TRBJ2-7; perhaps TRBD2 as D (6 bases). Trimming removed 5 bases at V and 9 bases at J, with 23 bases between. The CDR3 is made up of 15 amino acids. The V gene's germline CDR1 is SEHNR and CDR2 FQNEAQ (reference sequence). The CDR3 DNA follows: TGTGCCAGCAGCCCTAAGGCGGGACTGGGGCAGGGGCAGTACTTC. Translated, it gives CASSPKAGLGQGQYF. Drawing the rest from reference TRBV7-9 and TRBJ2-7, the complete variable domain is DTGVSQNPRHKITKRGQNVTFRCDPISEHNRLYWYRQTLGQGPEFLTYFQNEAQLEKSRLLSDRFSAERPKGSFSTLEIQRTEQGDSAMYLCASSPKAGLGQGQYFGPGTRLTVT.